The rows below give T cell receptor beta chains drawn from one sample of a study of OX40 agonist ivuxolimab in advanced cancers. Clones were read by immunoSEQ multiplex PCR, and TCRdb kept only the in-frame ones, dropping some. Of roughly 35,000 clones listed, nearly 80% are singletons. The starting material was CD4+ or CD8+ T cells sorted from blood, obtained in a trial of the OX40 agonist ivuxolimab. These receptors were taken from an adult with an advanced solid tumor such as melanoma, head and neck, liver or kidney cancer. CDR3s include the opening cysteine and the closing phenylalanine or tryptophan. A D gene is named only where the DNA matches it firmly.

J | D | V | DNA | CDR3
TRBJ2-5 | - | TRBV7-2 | TGTGCCAGCAGCTTAGGCGAGCAAGAGACCCAGTACTTC | CASSLGEQETQYF
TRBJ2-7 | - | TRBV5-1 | TGCGCCAGCAGCTTGGACCCCTGGGGCACCTACGAGCAGTACTTC | CASSLDPWGTYEQYF
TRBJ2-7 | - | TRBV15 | TGTGCCACCAGCAGCCCGGGCCGATCCTACGAGCAGTACTTC | CATSSPGRSYEQYF
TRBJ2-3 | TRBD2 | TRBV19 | TGTGCCAGTAGTTCGGGGCTAGCGGTTTTATATCATACGCAGTATTTT | CASSSGLAVLYHTQYF
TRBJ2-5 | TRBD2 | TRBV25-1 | TGTGCCAGCAGTGAATCGGGAGGAGGGTCCGATACCCAGTACTTC | CASSESGGGSDTQYF
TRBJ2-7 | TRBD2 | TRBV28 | TGTGCCAGCAGTTTGCCCGATCGACTAGCGAGAGGAGAGCAGTACTTC | CASSLPDRLARGEQYF
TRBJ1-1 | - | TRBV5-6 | TGTGCCAGCAGCTCACAGGGAGGCACTGAAGCTTTCTTT | CASSSQGGTEAFF
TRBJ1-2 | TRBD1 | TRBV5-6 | TGTGCCAGCAGCCATAGACAGGGGGCGCGGGGCTATGGCTACACCTTC | CASSHRQGARGYGYTF
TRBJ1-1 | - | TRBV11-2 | TGTGCCAGCAGCTTAGCGGGAGGGGGGCGGTATGCTTTCTTT | CASSLAGGGRYAFF
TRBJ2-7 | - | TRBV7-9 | TGTGCCAGCAGCGGGAGGAGGGACAGTCTTTACTCCTACGAGCAGTACTTC | CASSGRRDSLYSYEQYF
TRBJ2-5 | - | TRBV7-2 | TGTGCCAGCAGCTCCCAAATCAGACGCCAAGAGACCCAGTACTTC | CASSSQIRRQETQYF
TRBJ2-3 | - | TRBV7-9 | TGTGCCAGCAGCTCTAGTGGAGATACGCAGTATTTT | CASSSSGDTQYF
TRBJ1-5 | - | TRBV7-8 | TGTGCCAGCAGCTTAGACTCGGGCGGCCAGCCCCAGCATTTT | CASSLDSGGQPQHF
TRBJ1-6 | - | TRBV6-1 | TGTGCCAGCGGGTTACTGGACGGATCTAATTCACCCCTCCACTTT | CASGLLDGSNSPLHF
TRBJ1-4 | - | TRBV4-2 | TGTGCCAGCAGCCACCCCGGCGCAGGGTATGAAAAACTGTTTTTT | CASSHPGAGYEKLFF
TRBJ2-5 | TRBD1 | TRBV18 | TGTGCCAGCTCACCACGCGGGCCTACACCAGGGGGAGAGACCCAGTACTTC | CASSPRGPTPGGETQYF